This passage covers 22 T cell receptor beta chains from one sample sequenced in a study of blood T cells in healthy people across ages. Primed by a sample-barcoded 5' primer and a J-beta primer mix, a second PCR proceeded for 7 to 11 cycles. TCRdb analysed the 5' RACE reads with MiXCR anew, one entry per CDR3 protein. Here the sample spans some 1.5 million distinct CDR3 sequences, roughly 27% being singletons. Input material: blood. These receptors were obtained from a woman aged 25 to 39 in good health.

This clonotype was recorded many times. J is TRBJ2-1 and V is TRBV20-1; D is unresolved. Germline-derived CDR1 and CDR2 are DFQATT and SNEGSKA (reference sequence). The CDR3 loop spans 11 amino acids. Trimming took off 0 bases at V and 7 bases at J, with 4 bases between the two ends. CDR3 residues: CSARDLNEQFF. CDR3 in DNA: TGCAGTGCTAGAGATCTGAATGAGCAGTTCTTC.

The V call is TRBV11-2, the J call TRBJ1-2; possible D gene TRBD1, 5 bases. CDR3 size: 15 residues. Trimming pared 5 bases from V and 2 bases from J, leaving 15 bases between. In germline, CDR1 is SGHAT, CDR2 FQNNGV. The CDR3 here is CASSPLGLLNYGYTF. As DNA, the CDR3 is TGTGCCAGCAGCCCCCTGGGGCTCCTCAACTATGGCTACACCTTC.

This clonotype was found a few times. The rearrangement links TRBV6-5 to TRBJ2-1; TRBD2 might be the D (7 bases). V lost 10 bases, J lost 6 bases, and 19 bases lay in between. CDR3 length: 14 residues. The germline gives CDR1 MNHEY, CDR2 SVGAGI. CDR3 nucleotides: TGTGCCACCGCCCGGGGGGCTGCGGGCAATGAGCAGTTCTTC. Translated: CATARGAAGNEQFF.

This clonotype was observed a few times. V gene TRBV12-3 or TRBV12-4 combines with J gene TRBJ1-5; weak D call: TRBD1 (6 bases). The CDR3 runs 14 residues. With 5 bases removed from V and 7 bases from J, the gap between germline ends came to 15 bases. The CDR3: CASSRTGLGQPQHF. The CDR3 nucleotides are TGTGCCAGCAGTCGTACAGGGTTGGGACAGCCCCAGCATTTT.

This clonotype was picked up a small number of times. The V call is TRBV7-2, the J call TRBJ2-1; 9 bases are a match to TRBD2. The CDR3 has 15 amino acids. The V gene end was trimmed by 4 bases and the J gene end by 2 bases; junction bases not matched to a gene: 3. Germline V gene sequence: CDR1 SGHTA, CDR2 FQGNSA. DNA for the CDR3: TGTGCCAGCAGCTCCCGACTAGCGGCCTACAATGAGCAGTTCTTC. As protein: CASSSRLAAYNEQFF.

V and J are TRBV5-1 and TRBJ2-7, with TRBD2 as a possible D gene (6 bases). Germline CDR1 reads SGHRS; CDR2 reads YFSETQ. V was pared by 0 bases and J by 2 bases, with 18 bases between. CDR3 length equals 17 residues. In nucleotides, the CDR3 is TGCGCCAGCAGCTTGGCCGTGGCTAGCGATGGGACCTACGAGCAGTACTTC. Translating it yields CASSLAVASDGTYEQYF.

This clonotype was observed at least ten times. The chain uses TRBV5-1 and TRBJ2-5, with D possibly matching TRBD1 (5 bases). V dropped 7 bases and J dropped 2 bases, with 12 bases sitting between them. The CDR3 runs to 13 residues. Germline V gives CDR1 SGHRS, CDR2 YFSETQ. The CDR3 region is CASGVGVQETQYF. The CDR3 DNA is TGCGCCAGCGGTGTAGGGGTACAAGAGACCCAGTACTTC.

The CDR3 DNA sequence: TGCAGCGTTGAAGCCGGGACTAACCTCCGCACAGATACGCAGTATTTT. Translation gives CSVEAGTNLRTDTQYF. The chain combines TRBV29-1 with TRBJ2-3; TRBD2 aligns across 7 bases. The CDR3 runs to 16 residues. V lost 1 base, J lost 1 base, and 8 bases stayed unmatched. Germline CDR1 and CDR2: SQVTM and ANQGSEA.

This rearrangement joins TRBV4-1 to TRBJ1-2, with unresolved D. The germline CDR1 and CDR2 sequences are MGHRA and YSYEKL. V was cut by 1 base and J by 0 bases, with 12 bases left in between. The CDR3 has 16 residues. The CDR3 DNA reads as TGCGCCAGCAGCCAAGTCCACTTCAGGTCTAACTATGGCTACACCTTC. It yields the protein CASSQVHFRSNYGYTF.

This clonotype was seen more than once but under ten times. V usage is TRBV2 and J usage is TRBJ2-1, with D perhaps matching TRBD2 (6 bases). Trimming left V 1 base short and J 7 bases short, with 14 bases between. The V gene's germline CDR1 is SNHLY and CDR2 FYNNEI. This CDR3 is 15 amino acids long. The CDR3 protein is CASSEDGGAGNEQFF. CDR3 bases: TGTGCCAGCAGTGAAGACGGCGGGGCGGGGAATGAGCAGTTCTTC.

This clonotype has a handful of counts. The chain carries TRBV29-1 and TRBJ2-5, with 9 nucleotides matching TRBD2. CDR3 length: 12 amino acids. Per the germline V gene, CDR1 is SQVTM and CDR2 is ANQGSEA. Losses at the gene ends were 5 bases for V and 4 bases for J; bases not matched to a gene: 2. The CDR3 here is CSVQLAGETQYF. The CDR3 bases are TGCAGCGTTCAACTAGCGGGAGAGACCCAGTACTTC. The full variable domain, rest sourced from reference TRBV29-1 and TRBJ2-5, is SAVISQKPSRDICQRGTSLTIQCQVDSQVTMMFWYRQQPGQSLTLIATANQGSEATYESGFVIDKFPISRPNLTFSTLTVSNMSPEDSSIYLCSVQLAGETQYFGPGTRLLVL.

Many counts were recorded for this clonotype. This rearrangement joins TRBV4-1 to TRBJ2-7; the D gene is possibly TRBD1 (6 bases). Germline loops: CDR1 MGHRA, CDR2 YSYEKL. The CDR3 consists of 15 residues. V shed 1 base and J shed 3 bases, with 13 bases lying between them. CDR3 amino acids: CASSQAQGEYYEQYF. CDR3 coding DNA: TGCGCCAGCAGCCAAGCACAGGGAGAGTACTACGAGCAGTACTTC.

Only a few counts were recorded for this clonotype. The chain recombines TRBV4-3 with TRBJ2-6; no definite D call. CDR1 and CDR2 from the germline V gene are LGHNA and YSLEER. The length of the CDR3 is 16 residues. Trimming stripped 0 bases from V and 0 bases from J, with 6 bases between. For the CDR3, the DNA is TGCGCCAGCAGCCAAGAGATGGCCTCTGGGGCCAACGTCCTGACTTTC. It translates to CASSQEMASGANVLTF.

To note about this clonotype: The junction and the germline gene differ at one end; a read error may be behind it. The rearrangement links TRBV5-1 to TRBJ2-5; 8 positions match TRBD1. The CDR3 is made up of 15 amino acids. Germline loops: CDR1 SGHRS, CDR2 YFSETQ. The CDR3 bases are TGTGCCAGCAGCTCGCCTCAGGGGGCGATGGAGACCCAGTACTTC. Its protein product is CASSSPQGAMETQYF.

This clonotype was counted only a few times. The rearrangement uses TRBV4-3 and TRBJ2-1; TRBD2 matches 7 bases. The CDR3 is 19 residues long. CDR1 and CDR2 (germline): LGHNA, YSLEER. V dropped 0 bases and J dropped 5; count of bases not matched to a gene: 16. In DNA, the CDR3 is TGCGCCAGCAGCCAAGATGGGACCGGTCGGGCGGGAGAGGACAATGAGCAGTTCTTC. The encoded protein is CASSQDGTGRAGEDNEQFF.

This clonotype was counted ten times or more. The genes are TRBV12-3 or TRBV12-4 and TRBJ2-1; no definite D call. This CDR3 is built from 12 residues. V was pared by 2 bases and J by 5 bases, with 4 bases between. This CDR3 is CASSLKDNEQFF. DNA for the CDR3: TGTGCCAGCAGTTTAAAGGACAATGAGCAGTTCTTC.

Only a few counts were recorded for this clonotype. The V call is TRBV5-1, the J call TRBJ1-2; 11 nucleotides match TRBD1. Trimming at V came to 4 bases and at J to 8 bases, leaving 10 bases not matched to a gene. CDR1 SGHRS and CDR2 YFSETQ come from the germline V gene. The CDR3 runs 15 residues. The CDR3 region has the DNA TGCGCCAGCAGCGTACCCGGGACAGGGGGTTCAGGCTACACCTTC. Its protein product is CASSVPGTGGSGYTF.

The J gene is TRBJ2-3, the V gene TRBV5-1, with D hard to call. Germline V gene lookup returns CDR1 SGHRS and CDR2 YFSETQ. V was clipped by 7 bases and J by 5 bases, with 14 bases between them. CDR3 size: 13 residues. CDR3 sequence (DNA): TGCGCCAGCGGCCCAACACCCATAGATACGCAGTATTTT. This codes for CASGPTPIDTQYF.

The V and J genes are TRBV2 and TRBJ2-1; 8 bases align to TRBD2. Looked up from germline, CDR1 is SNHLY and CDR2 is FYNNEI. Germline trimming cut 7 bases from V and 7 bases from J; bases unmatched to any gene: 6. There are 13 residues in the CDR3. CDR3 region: CASKGLGGNEQFF. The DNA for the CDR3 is TGTGCCAGCAAGGGACTAGGGGGAAATGAGCAGTTCTTC.

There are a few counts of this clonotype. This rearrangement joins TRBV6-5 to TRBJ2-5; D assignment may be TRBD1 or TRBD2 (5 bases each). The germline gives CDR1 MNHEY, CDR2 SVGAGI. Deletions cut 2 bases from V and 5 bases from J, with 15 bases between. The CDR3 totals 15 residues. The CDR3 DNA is TGTGCCAGCAGTTACACGGGACGGAAGACGGAGACCCAGTACTTC. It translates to CASSYTGRKTETQYF.

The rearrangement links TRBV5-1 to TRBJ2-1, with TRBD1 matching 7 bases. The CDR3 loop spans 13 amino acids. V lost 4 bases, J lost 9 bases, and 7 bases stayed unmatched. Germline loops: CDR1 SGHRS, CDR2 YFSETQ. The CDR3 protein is CASSPQGIGEQFF. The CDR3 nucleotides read TGCGCCAGCAGCCCACAGGGGATTGGTGAGCAGTTCTTC.

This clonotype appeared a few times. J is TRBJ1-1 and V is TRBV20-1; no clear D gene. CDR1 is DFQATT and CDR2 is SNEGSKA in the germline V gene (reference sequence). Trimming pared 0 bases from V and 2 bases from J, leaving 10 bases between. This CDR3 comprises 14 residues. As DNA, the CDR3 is TGCAGTGCTAGAGATCTACAAATTAACACTGAAGCTTTCTTT. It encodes CSARDLQINTEAFF.